The present T cell receptor beta chain was sequenced within a study of blood T cell repertoires in COVID-19. Study context: T cells, B-cell-depleted T cells, or PBMCs provided the cDNA or gDNA that served as material.

Trimming shortened V by 5 bases and J by 7 bases, and 9 bases separated the two germline ends. Germline V gives CDR1 SEHNR, CDR2 FQNEAQ (reference sequence). The CDR3 is 13 residues long. How the authors handled the data: How many nucleated cells were present was estimated from reference gene primer amplification. Libraries were prepared by immunoSEQ multiplex PCR; TCRdb keeps only in-frame clonotypes and omits some of them. D and trimming come from the DNA, and the V and J calls and clone size come from that table. The data contain roughly 100,000 clones, 81% of them singletons. The sample holds a few counts of this clone.

The TCR sequence derives from an elderly man with acute or convalescent COVID-19. The chain links TRBV7-9 to TRBJ1-6; D is ambiguous. The specimen sequenced was peripheral blood. The CDR3 DNA sequence: TGTGCCAGCAGCCCAGACGGGAATTCACCCCTCCACTTT. It specifies CASSPDGNSPLHF.